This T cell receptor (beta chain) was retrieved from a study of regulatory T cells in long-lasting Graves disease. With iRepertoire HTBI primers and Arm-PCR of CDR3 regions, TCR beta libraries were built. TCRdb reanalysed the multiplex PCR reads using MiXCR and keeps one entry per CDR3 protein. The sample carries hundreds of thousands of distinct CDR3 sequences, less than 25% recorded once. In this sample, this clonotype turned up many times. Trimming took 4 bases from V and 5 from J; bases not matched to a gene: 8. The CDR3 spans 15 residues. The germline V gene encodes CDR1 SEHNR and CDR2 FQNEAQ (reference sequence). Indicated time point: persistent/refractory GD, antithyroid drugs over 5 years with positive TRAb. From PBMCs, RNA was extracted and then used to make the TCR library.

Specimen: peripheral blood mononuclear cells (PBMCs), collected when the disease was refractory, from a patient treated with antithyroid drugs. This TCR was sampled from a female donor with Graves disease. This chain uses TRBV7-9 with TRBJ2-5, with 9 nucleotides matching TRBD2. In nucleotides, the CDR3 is TGTGCCAGCAGCTCGACTAGCGGAGTAGGGGAGACCCAGTACTTC. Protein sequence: CASSSTSGVGETQYF.